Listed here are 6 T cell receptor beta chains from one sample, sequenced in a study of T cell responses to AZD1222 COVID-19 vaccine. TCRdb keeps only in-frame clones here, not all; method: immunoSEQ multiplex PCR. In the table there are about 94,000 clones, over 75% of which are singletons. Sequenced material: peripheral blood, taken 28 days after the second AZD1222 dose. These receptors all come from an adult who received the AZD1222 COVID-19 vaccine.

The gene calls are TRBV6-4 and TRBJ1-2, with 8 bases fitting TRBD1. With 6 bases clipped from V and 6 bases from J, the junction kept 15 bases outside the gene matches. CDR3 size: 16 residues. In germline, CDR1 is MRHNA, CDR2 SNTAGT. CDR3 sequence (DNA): TGTGCCAGCAGGCTAAGTCCCGGGACAGGTTCAGATGGCTACACCTTC. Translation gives CASRLSPGTGSDGYTF.

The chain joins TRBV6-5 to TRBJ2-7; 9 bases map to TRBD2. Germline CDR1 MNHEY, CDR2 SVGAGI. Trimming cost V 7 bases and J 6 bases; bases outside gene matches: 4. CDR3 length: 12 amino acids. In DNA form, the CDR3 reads TGTGCCAGCATGGGACTAGCTGTCGAGCAGTACTTC. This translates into CASMGLAVEQYF.

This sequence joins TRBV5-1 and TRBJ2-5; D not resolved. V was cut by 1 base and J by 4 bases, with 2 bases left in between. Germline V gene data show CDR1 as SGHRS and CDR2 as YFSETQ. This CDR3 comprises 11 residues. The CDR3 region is CASSLRETQYF. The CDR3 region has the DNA TGCGCCAGCAGCTTGAGAGAGACCCAGTACTTC.

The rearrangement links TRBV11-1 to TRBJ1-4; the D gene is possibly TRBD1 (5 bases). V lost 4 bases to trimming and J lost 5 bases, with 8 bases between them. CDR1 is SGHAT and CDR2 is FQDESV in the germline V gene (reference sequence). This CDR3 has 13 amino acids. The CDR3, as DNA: TGTGCCAGCAGCTCCGACAGAAATGAAAAACTGTTTTTT. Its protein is CASSSDRNEKLFF.

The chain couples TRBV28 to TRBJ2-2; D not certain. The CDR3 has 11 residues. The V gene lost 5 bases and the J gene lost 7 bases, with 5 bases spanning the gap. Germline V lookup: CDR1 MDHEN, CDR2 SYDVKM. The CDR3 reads CASSPGGELFF. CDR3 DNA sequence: TGTGCCAGCAGTCCCGGCGGGGAGCTGTTTTTT.

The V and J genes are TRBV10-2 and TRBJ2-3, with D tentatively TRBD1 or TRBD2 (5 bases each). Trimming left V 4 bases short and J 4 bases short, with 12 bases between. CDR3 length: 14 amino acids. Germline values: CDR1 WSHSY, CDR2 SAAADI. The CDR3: CASSVGGDADTQYF. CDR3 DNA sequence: TGCGCCAGCAGTGTTGGGGGAGACGCAGATACGCAGTATTTT.